The 26 T cell receptor beta chains listed next were all sequenced from one sample in a study of graft-versus-host responses after intestinal transplantation. For these receptors, no antigen is known. The table came from immunoSEQ multiplex PCR; TCRdb's copy has only in-frame clones and leaves some out. This table has around 90,000 clones, roughly 92% appearing once. The sample was unstimulated CD4+ T cells sorted from spleen or lymph node cells, taken before intestinal transplant. These receptors originate from a human donor who received an intestinal transplant.

This clone turned up a few times. The chain has TRBV2 and TRBJ2-3, with 7 bases fitting TRBD2. This CDR3 comprises 13 residues. Losses at the gene ends were 4 bases for V and 2 bases for J; bases not matched to a gene: 0. The germline V gene encodes CDR1 SNHLY and CDR2 FYNNEI. The CDR3 loop reads CASSGDYTDTQYF. The CDR3 DNA reads TGTGCCAGCAGTGGGGACTACACAGATACGCAGTATTTT.

A single count supports this clone. The chain employs TRBV4-2 and TRBJ1-2; D is unclear. Looked up from germline, CDR1 is LGHNA and CDR2 is YNFKEQ. The CDR3 covers 13 residues. Trimming cost V 3 bases and J 7 bases, with 12 bases left between them. This CDR3 is CASSHRETGGYTF. For the CDR3, the DNA is TGTGCCAGCAGCCATAGGGAAACCGGTGGCTACACCTTC.

The chain is built from TRBV11-3 and TRBJ2-5; 11 bases map to TRBD2. The CDR3 loop spans 16 amino acids. Germline trimming cut 4 bases from V and 5 bases from J; bases unmatched to any gene: 9. Looked up from germline, CDR1 is SGHNT and CDR2 is YENEEA. The CDR3 bases are TGTGCCAGCAGCTCCCCACTAGCGGGAGACCGGGAGACCCAGTACTTC. This sequence encodes CASSSPLAGDRETQYF.

The J gene is TRBJ1-3, the V gene TRBV6-5; 10 nucleotides match TRBD1. From germline, CDR1 is MNHEY and CDR2 SVGAGI. The CDR3 totals 15 residues. Unmatched junction bases numbered 2, after V lost 6 bases and J lost 0 bases. The CDR3 spells CASRWDRGSGNTIYF. DNA of the CDR3: TGTGCCAGCAGATGGGACAGGGGCTCTGGAAACACCATATATTTT.

The chain couples TRBV27 to TRBJ1-6; 8 nucleotides line up with TRBD1. Per the germline V gene, CDR1 is MNHEY and CDR2 is SMNVEV (reference sequence). There are 15 residues in the CDR3. Trimming took 4 bases from V and 7 from J; bases not matched to a gene: 6. CDR3 protein: CASSYWTGPNSPLHF. The CDR3 nucleotides read TGTGCCAGCAGTTACTGGACAGGGCCGAATTCACCCCTCCACTTT.

The J gene is TRBJ2-1, the V gene TRBV6-6; D remains unclear. The CDR3 length is 13 residues. Germline V lookup: CDR1 MNHNY, CDR2 SVGAGI (reference sequence). Between the trimmed V and J ends, which lost 2 bases and 4 bases, there was a span of 6 bases. The CDR3 reads CASSYTRYNEQFF. CDR3 DNA sequence: TGTGCCAGCAGTTACACAAGATACAATGAGCAGTTCTTC.

This chain links TRBV18 with TRBJ2-7; the D gene is possibly TRBD1 (6 bases). Germline CDR1 KGHSH, CDR2 LQKENI. The CDR3 spans 12 residues. V was pared by 3 bases and J by 4 bases, with 7 bases between. Here the CDR3 DNA reads TGTGCCAGCTCACCGGACAGATACGAGCAGTACTTC. Amino acid sequence: CASSPDRYEQYF.

The chain joins TRBV4-1 to TRBJ2-1; D remains ambiguous. V lost 0 bases to trimming and J lost 0 bases, with 9 bases between them. Germline CDR1 MGHRA, CDR2 YSYEKL. The CDR3 runs 16 residues. CDR3 sequence reads: CASSQDKEPSYNEQFF. The DNA for the CDR3 is TGCGCCAGCAGCCAAGATAAGGAACCCTCCTACAATGAGCAGTTCTTC.

The V call is TRBV18, the J call TRBJ2-3; D not resolved. This CDR3 is 14 amino acids long. V was pared by 3 bases and J by 0 bases, with 7 bases between. The germline V gene encodes CDR1 KGHSH and CDR2 LQKENI. DNA for the CDR3: TGTGCCAGCTCACCTAGGACCAGCACAGATACGCAGTATTTT. Residues: CASSPRTSTDTQYF.

This clone appeared once. The gene calls are TRBV18 and TRBJ2-3; 9 bases match TRBD1. Germline-derived CDR1 and CDR2 are KGHSH and LQKENI. V dropped 2 bases and J dropped 2; count of bases not matched to a gene: 8. The CDR3 runs 17 residues. The CDR3 DNA reads as TGTGCCAGCTCACCAAACATCCGGACAGGGGTCACAGATACGCAGTATTTT. It codes for CASSPNIRTGVTDTQYF.

Written as DNA, the CDR3 is TGTGCCAGCAGCCCGGCTACAACCGGGCCACAGTTCTTC. Translation: CASSPATTGPQFF. The chain has TRBV11-3 and TRBJ2-1, with D uncertain. Germline values: CDR1 SGHNT, CDR2 YENEEA. Trimming removed 5 bases from V and 13 bases from J, with 18 bases in between. The CDR3 length is 13 residues.

The chain joins TRBV6-4 to TRBJ1-5; 12 bases are a match to TRBD1. The CDR3 contains 17 residues. V lost 6 bases, J lost 0 bases, and 6 bases stayed unmatched. CDR1 is MRHNA and CDR2 is SNTAGT in the germline V gene. DNA of the CDR3: TGTGCCAGCAGCGGGACAGGGGGCTCCCATAGCAATCAGCCCCAGCATTTT. It is translated as CASSGTGGSHSNQPQHF.

The J gene is TRBJ2-7, the V gene TRBV5-6; 7 nucleotides line up with TRBD2. Trimming at V came to 2 bases and at J to 6 bases, leaving 14 bases not matched to a gene. CDR1 is SGHDT and CDR2 is YYEEEE in the germline V gene. CDR3 length: 16 amino acids. This CDR3 is CASSFVGKRGLGEQYF. CDR3 nucleotides: TGTGCCAGCAGCTTTGTCGGCAAGCGGGGCTTGGGCGAGCAGTACTTC.

V usage is TRBV5-4 and J usage is TRBJ2-7, with TRBD2 as a possible D gene (6 bases). The germline CDR1 and CDR2 sequences are SGHNT and YYREEE (reference sequence). This CDR3 contains 15 residues. V lost 1 base to trimming and J lost 6 bases, with 17 bases between them. The CDR3: CASSLRRAFGSEQYF. CDR3 DNA sequence: TGTGCCAGCAGCTTGCGTCGGGCGTTCGGGAGCGAGCAGTACTTC.

The chain links TRBV5-1 to TRBJ2-3; 10 nucleotides match TRBD2. Germline trimming cut 3 bases from V and 2 bases from J; bases unmatched to any gene: 3. Germline values: CDR1 SGHRS, CDR2 YFSETQ. CDR3 length equals 15 residues. CDR3 DNA sequence: TGCGCCAGCAGCTCCGGACTAGCGGACACAGATACGCAGTATTTT. Amino acid sequence: CASSSGLADTDTQYF.

This chain links TRBV19 with TRBJ1-4, with no clear D. The V gene's germline CDR1 is LNHDA and CDR2 SQIVND (reference sequence). The CDR3 is 19 residues long. Trimming removed 3 bases at V and 2 bases at J, with 22 bases between. The CDR3 sequence: CASSIEGSGVYSTNEKLFF. CDR3 DNA sequence: TGTGCCAGTAGTATCGAGGGAAGCGGTGTGTACTCTACTAATGAAAAACTGTTTTTT.

The chain uses TRBV27 and TRBJ1-2; a possible D gene is TRBD1 (6 bases). The germline CDR1 and CDR2 sequences are MNHEY and SMNVEV (reference sequence). V lost 3 bases to trimming and J lost 8 bases, with 10 bases between them. The CDR3 has 12 residues. The CDR3 bases are TGTGCCAGCAGTTTCAGGGGAGGAGGCTACACCTTC. As protein: CASSFRGGGYTF.

The chain employs TRBV18 and TRBJ2-1, with a possible D match to TRBD1 (5 bases). The V end lost 2 bases, the J end lost 3 bases, and 14 bases lay between the germline ends. Germline assignment: CDR1 KGHSH and CDR2 LQKENI. The CDR3 has 16 amino acids. The CDR3 loop is CASSPVRVQRYNEQFF. CDR3 in DNA: TGTGCCAGCTCACCAGTCAGGGTCCAACGCTACAATGAGCAGTTCTTC.

The rearrangement uses TRBV5-1 and TRBJ2-3, with 7 bases identical to TRBD2. V trimming: 0 bases; J trimming: 4 bases; junction bases outside the gene matches: 8. CDR1 SGHRS and CDR2 YFSETQ come from the germline V gene. The CDR3 is 16 amino acids. The CDR3 bases are TGCGCCAGCAGCTTGGGTCGCGGGAGAGGTTCAGATACGCAGTATTTT. Its protein product is CASSLGRGRGSDTQYF.

The chain links TRBV9 to TRBJ2-7; possibly TRBD1 or TRBD2 for D (5 bases each). The CDR3 loop spans 14 amino acids. Germline loops: CDR1 SGDLS, CDR2 YYNGEE. V lost 3 bases to trimming and J lost 0 bases, with 10 bases between them. In DNA, the CDR3 is TGTGCCAGCAGCGCCCTGGGGACCTCCTACGAGCAGTACTTC. Its translation is CASSALGTSYEQYF. The full variable domain, completed using reference TRBV9 and TRBJ2-7, is DSGVTQTPKHLITATGQRVTLRCSPRSGDLSVYWYQQSLDQGLQFLIQYYNGEERAKGNILERFSAQQFPDLHSELNLSSLELGDSALYFCASSALGTSYEQYFGPGTRLTVT.

The chain recombines TRBV5-1 with TRBJ2-1, with 12 bases that match TRBD2. From germline, CDR1 is SGHRS and CDR2 YFSETQ. J lost 6 bases, V lost 3 bases, and 10 bases had no gene match. This CDR3 has 17 residues. The CDR3 bases are TGCGCCAGCAGCTCCCGACTAGCGGGAGTGTTGGGCAATGAGCAGTTCTTC. This codes for CASSSRLAGVLGNEQFF.

The J gene is TRBJ1-3, the V gene TRBV19; 11 bases agree with TRBD1. Per the germline V gene, CDR1 is LNHDA and CDR2 is SQIVND (reference sequence). Germline trimming cut 3 bases from V and 2 bases from J; bases unmatched to any gene: 6. The CDR3 sequence is 17 residues long. The chain's CDR3 is CASSIPGTGGAGNTIYF. Written as DNA, the CDR3 is TGTGCCAGTAGTATCCCCGGGACAGGGGGTGCTGGAAACACCATATATTTT. Using reference TRBV19 and TRBJ1-3 for the parts outside the CDR3, the full variable domain is DGGITQSPKYLFRKEGQNVTLSCEQNLNHDAMYWYRQDPGQGLRLIYYSQIVNDFQKGDIAEGYSVSREKKESFPLTVTSAQKNPTAFYLCASSIPGTGGAGNTIYFGEGSWLTVV.

The chain couples TRBV19 to TRBJ1-2; D gene uncertain. The germline V and J ends were trimmed by 5 bases and 4 bases, with 8 bases remaining between them. Germline V gives CDR1 LNHDA, CDR2 SQIVND (reference sequence). The CDR3 spans 12 residues. Written as DNA, the CDR3 is TGTGCCAGTAGTCGAAGCCTCTATGGCTACACCTTC. Its translation is CASSRSLYGYTF.

The V and J genes are TRBV14 and TRBJ2-5; D not resolved. The CDR3 is 14 amino acids. Germline CDR1 is SGHDN and CDR2 is FVKESK. The V end lost 2 bases, the J end lost 3 bases, and 10 bases lay between the germline ends. CDR3 DNA: TGTGCCAGCAGCCAATCACCCAGGAAAGAGACCCAGTACTTC. Amino acid sequence: CASSQSPRKETQYF.

About this clone itself: One junction end disagrees with the germline gene, perhaps due to a read error. V usage is TRBV11-3 and J usage is TRBJ2-1; TRBD2 matches at 8 bases. CDR1 is SGHNT and CDR2 is YENEEA in the germline V gene. This CDR3 has 17 amino acids. CDR3 sequence (DNA): TGTGCCAGCAGCGTAGACGACGGGCTAGCGGGTAACAATGAGCAGTTCTTC. Protein product: CASSVDDGLAGNNEQFF.

The chain employs TRBV6-5 and TRBJ1-5, with 9 positions matching TRBD1. The CDR3 runs to 15 residues. Germline V gives CDR1 MNHEY, CDR2 SVGAGI. The ends lost 5 bases at V and 5 bases at J; junction bases unmatched: 7. CDR3 DNA: TGTGCCAGCAGTGTGGAGACAGGGGGTCATCAGCCCCAGCATTTT. It encodes CASSVETGGHQPQHF.